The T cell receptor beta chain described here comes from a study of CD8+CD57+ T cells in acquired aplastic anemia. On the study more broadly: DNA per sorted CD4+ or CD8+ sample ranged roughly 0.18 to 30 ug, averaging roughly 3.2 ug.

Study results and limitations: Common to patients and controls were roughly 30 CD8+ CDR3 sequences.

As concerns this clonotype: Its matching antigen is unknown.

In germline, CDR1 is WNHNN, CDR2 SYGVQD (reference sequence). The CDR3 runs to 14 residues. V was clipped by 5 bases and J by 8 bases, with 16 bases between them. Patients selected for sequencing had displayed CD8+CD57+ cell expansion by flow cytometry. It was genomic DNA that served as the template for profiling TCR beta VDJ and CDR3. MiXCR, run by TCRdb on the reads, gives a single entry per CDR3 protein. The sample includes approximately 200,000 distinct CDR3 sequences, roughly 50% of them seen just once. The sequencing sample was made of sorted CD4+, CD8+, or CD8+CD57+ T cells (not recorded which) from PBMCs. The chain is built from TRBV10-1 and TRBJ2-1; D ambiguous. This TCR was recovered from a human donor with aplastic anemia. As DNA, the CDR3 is TGCGCCAGCAGTAGGAACACTCTCCAGGATGAGCAGTTCTTC. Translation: CASSRNTLQDEQFF.